One and the same sample provided the 17 T cell receptor beta chains below, sequenced in a study of shared clonotypes between healthy human individuals. Profiled with immunoSEQ multiplex PCR; TCRdb holds only in-frame clones, not every one. The sample holds about 500,000 clones; approximately 80% are singletons and the top ten take around 13%. The sample comprised PBMCs. Source of these receptors: a woman in her thirties or forties in good health. Some clones in this sample may be carry-over from other donors' samples.

The rearrangement uses TRBV15 and TRBJ2-3; 7 bases are a match to TRBD2. Germline V gene sequence: CDR1 LNHNV, CDR2 YYDKDF (reference sequence). CDR3 length: 15 residues. V was pared by 1 base and J by 0 bases, with 1 base of the junction left unmatched. CDR3 DNA: TGTGCCACCAGCAGAGGCGGGAGAAGCACAGATACGCAGTATTTT. Its translation is CATSRGGRSTDTQYF.

The rearrangement links TRBV5-4 to TRBJ2-7; TRBD1 aligns across 10 bases. The J segment lost 3 bases and the V segment lost 4 bases, leaving 4 bases of the junction unmatched. This CDR3 has 14 residues. The germline V gene has CDR1 SGHNT and CDR2 YYREEE (reference sequence). CDR3 bases: TGTGCCAGCAGCGGCGGACAGGGGGTCTACGAGCAGTACTTC. This encodes CASSGGQGVYEQYF.

The V and J genes are TRBV28 and TRBJ2-1; 8 bases align to TRBD2. Trimming took 6 bases from V and 7 from J; bases not matched to a gene: 5. CDR1 and CDR2 (germline): MDHEN, SYDVKM. This CDR3 spans 13 amino acids. The CDR3 protein is CASSFGGANEQFF. DNA of the CDR3: TGTGCCAGCAGCTTCGGGGGGGCGAATGAGCAGTTCTTC.

The chain combines TRBV21-1 with TRBJ2-5; the table's D call of TRBD2 was not tested on the DNA. TRBV21-1 is flagged as a pseudogene. The length of the CDR3 is 18 residues. CDR3 loop: CASSRWAGEGRIQETQYF. CDR3 in DNA: TGTGCCAGCAGCAGATGGGCTGGGGAGGGGCGGATCCAAGAGACCCAGTACTTC.

The V and J genes are TRBV7-7 and TRBJ2-5; perhaps TRBD1 as D (5 bases). Germline V gene sequence: CDR1 SSHAT, CDR2 FNYEAQ (reference sequence). Trimming left V 2 bases short and J 2 bases short, with 9 bases between. The length of the CDR3 is 14 residues. The chain's CDR3 is CASSLQGGQETQYF. CDR3 nucleotide sequence: TGTGCCAGCAGCTTACAGGGCGGTCAAGAGACCCAGTACTTC.

J is TRBJ1-4 and V is TRBV28; 8 bases are a match to TRBD1. V lost 3 bases to trimming and J lost 3 bases; unmatched junction nucleotides: 6. This CDR3 has 16 residues. Germline loops: CDR1 MDHEN, CDR2 SYDVKM. The chain's CDR3 is CASSLPRGPANEKLFF. The CDR3 DNA sequence: TGTGCCAGCAGTTTGCCCAGGGGGCCTGCTAATGAAAAACTGTTTTTT. Combining the CDR3 with reference TRBV28 and TRBJ1-4 gives the whole variable domain DVKVTQSSRYLVKRTGEKVFLECVQDMDHENMFWYRQDPGLGLRLIYFSYDVKMKEKGDIPEGYSVSREKKERFSLILESASTNQTSMYLCASSLPRGPANEKLFFGSGTQLSVL.

This clone was seen repeatedly, ten times or more. The sample carries other DNA sequences with the same CDR3. The chain couples TRBV28 to TRBJ1-2; 7 bases align to TRBD1. The CDR3 consists of 15 residues. Trimming removed 3 bases from V and 3 bases from J; junction bases left unmatched: 7. Germline V lookup: CDR1 MDHEN, CDR2 SYDVKM. The CDR3 coding sequence is TGTGCCAGCAGTTTCCCGACCAGGGGGGACTATGGCTACACCTTC. Protein product: CASSFPTRGDYGYTF.

The chain couples TRBV28 to TRBJ1-2, with D perhaps TRBD1 (5 bases). Germline lookup yields CDR1 MDHEN and CDR2 SYDVKM. The CDR3 has 13 amino acids. V lost 11 bases, J lost 7 bases, and 20 bases lay in between. CDR3 DNA sequence: TGTGCCTGTGCCAGCCCAGGGCGGGGTGGCTACACCTTC. This encodes CACASPGRGGYTF.

Only a few counts were recorded for this clone. The chain is built from TRBV6-1 and TRBJ1-2; TRBD1 matches 9 bases. CDR3 size: 14 residues. V gave up 7 bases and J gave up 6 bases; unmatched junction bases: 9. The V gene's germline CDR1 is MNHNS and CDR2 SASEGT. The CDR3 coding sequence is TGTGCCAGCATATGGGACAGGGATCTTCATGGCTACACCTTC. This gives the protein CASIWDRDLHGYTF.

The chain links TRBV6-5 to TRBJ1-1; the D is unclear. From germline, CDR1 is MNHEY and CDR2 SVGAGI. This CDR3 is built from 14 residues. Trimming pared 0 bases from V and 7 bases from J, leaving 12 bases between. The CDR3 nucleotides read TGTGCCAGCAGTTACTCCTCCGGGGAGAGTGAAGCTTTCTTT. As protein: CASSYSSGESEAFF.

The rearrangement joins TRBV6-1 to TRBJ1-5; the match to TRBD1 covers 9 bases. The CDR3 runs to 15 residues. The V and J ends lost 8 bases and 3 bases, in that order; junction bases with no gene match: 8. The V gene's germline CDR1 is MNHNS and CDR2 SASEGT. The CDR3 region is CASSDRGEINQPQHF. The CDR3 nucleotides read TGTGCCAGCTCGGACAGGGGTGAGATCAATCAGCCCCAGCATTTT.

The chain combines TRBV2 with TRBJ1-2, with 9 bases that match TRBD1. Germline lookup yields CDR1 SNHLY and CDR2 FYNNEI. The CDR3 contains 17 residues. V was clipped by 4 bases and J by 8 bases; unmatched bases: 17. CDR3 loop: CASSGTGEAPGSWGYTF. CDR3 DNA: TGTGCCAGCAGTGGGACAGGGGAGGCCCCGGGATCGTGGGGCTACACCTTC.

This clone was detected once. This is likely an artifact of a read error, given a far larger clone one base away. The chain has TRBV27 and TRBJ1-3; D not certain. The CDR3 runs 14 residues. Per the germline V gene, CDR1 is MNHEY and CDR2 is SMNVEV (reference sequence). The CDR3 loop reads CASSLSFSGNTMYF. CDR3 sequence (DNA): TGTGCCAGCAGTTTATCCTTCTCTGGAAACACCATGTATTTT.

The chain uses TRBV18 and TRBJ2-3, with TRBD2 matching 11 bases. The CDR3 extends over 16 amino acids. Trimming took 3 bases from V and 5 from J; bases not matched to a gene: 7. CDR1 KGHSH and CDR2 LQKENI come from the germline V gene. The CDR3 DNA reads as TGTGCCAGCTCACCGTCAACTAGCGGGAGCCTAGATACGCAGTATTTT. Amino acids: CASSPSTSGSLDTQYF.

The rearrangement links TRBV5-4 to TRBJ2-7, with 7 bases identical to TRBD1. The CDR3 spans 14 residues. The germline V gene encodes CDR1 SGHNT and CDR2 YYREEE (reference sequence). V shed 6 bases, J shed 2 bases, and the junction held 8 bases outside the gene matches. The CDR3 nucleotides read TGTGCCAGCACCCGAAGGGACAGAGCCTACGAGCAGTACTTC. Translated: CASTRRDRAYEQYF.

This chain links TRBV18 with TRBJ1-5; D is perhaps TRBD1 (6 bases). This CDR3 is built from 14 residues. V was cut by 6 bases and J by 5 bases, with 14 bases left in between. The V gene's germline CDR1 is KGHSH and CDR2 LQKENI. Here the CDR3 reads CASSRQALDQPQHF. The DNA of the CDR3 is TGTGCCAGCTCGAGACAGGCATTGGATCAGCCCCAGCATTTT.

The chain recombines TRBV2 with TRBJ2-7; D may be TRBD1 or TRBD2 (5 bases each). Trimming shortened V by 7 bases and J by 0 bases, and 13 bases separated the two germline ends. CDR1 is SNHLY, CDR2 FYNNEI, per germline. The CDR3 is made up of 14 amino acids. The chain's CDR3 is CASKGTQSSYEQYF. The CDR3 coding sequence is TGTGCCAGCAAAGGGACGCAGAGCTCCTACGAGCAGTACTTC.